This T cell receptor beta chain came from a study of T-cell memory formation after mild COVID-19. Study-wide results and caveats: Pre-infection memory carried some responding clones, suggesting that cross-reactive memory joined. Later expanders leaned CD4+, whereas day 15 to 85 contracting clones were balanced CD4/CD8.

This clonotype has a count of ten or more. Its antigen is undetermined. TCRdb recomputed calls from the 5' RACE reads with MiXCR, one row per CDR3 protein. The profile shows some 13,000 distinct CDR3 sequences, 12% of them singletons. The CDR3 has 14 amino acids. Trimming removed 3 bases from V and 5 bases from J, with 13 bases in between. Looked up from germline, CDR1 is SGHRS and CDR2 is YFSETQ. This TCR derives from an adult woman who had mild COVID-19 (a few samples of this study predate the infection). Cell type and time point are not known. Sequencing was performed on PBMCs or a T cell subset sorted from them (not recorded which). The gene calls are TRBV5-1 and TRBJ2-3; D is unresolved. This CDR3 is CASSSAGGGDTQYF. In DNA form, the CDR3 reads TGCGCCAGCAGCTCTGCTGGCGGTGGAGATACGCAGTATTTT.